Shown below are 8 T cell receptor beta chains from a single sample sequenced in a study of response to subunit inactivated influenza vaccine. Each CDR3 protein gets one entry after TCRdb re-called the RT-PCR reads with MiXCR. This table has some 500,000 distinct CDR3 sequences, about 15% appearing once. The material was CD4+ T cells sorted from PBMCs, obtained less than 30 months after vaccination. Receptors were obtained from a man aged 50 to 69 who received an inactivated influenza vaccine.

This sequence joins TRBV10-3 and TRBJ2-5; D is unresolved. The CDR3 runs 13 residues. The V and J ends lost 6 bases and 5 bases respectively, with 13 bases between them. Germline loops: CDR1 ENHRY, CDR2 SYGVKD. Written as DNA, the CDR3 is TGTGCCATCAGGAACACTTTAGGGGAGACCCAGTACTTC. Amino acids: CAIRNTLGETQYF.

This clonotype was counted between two and nine times. This chain links TRBV6-2 or TRBV6-3 with TRBJ2-2; D is unclear. V lost 6 bases to trimming and J lost 4 bases, with 9 bases between them. The CDR3 spans 13 residues. From germline, CDR1 is MNHEY and CDR2 SVGEGT. CDR3 loop: CASSRTLTGELFF. As DNA, the CDR3 is TGTGCCAGCAGCCGAACACTCACCGGGGAGCTGTTTTTT.

This clonotype came up a few times. The V call is TRBV4-3, the J call TRBJ1-2; 7 bases agree with TRBD1. The CDR3 is 18 amino acids. Germline CDR1 reads LGHNA; CDR2 reads YSLEER. V was clipped by 1 base and J by 0 bases; unmatched bases: 11. CDR3 region: CASSQAADRVGANYGYTF. The CDR3 DNA sequence: TGCGCCAGCAGCCAAGCTGCCGACAGGGTAGGGGCTAACTATGGCTACACCTTC.

This clonotype was seen more than once but under ten times. The genes are TRBV12-3 or TRBV12-4 and TRBJ2-1; the D call may be TRBD1 or TRBD2 (5 bases each). Trimming shortened V by 5 bases and J by 9 bases, and 17 bases separated the two germline ends. The CDR3 totals 14 residues. The CDR3 DNA reads TGTGCCAGCAGTCCCCGGGGCAGGGCAAGTGAGCAGTTCTTC. This gives the protein CASSPRGRASEQFF.

A few counts support this clonotype. The CDR3 region is CASSVALRSSSYNEQFF. The CDR3 region has the DNA TGTGCCAGCAGCGTAGCCCTGAGGTCTAGCTCCTACAATGAGCAGTTCTTC. The chain has TRBV9 and TRBJ2-1, with D uncertain. The germline V and J ends were trimmed by 0 bases and 0 bases, with 13 bases remaining between them. This CDR3 has 17 amino acids. Germline CDR1 is SGDLS and CDR2 is YYNGEE.

This clonotype was counted a few times. This rearrangement joins TRBV6-5 to TRBJ2-7, with 12 bases aligning to TRBD2. CDR3 length equals 14 residues. V lost 5 bases, J lost 7 bases, and 6 bases stayed unmatched. Germline CDR1 is MNHEY and CDR2 is SVGAGI. In DNA, the CDR3 is TGTGCCAGCAGTAACCCCGGGACTAGCGGGGAGCAGTACTTC. Protein sequence: CASSNPGTSGEQYF.

This clonotype has only one observation. V and J are TRBV4-2 and TRBJ2-5; unclear D gene. Deletions cut 0 bases from V and 5 bases from J, with 10 bases between. The length of the CDR3 is 14 residues. The germline V gene has CDR1 LGHNA and CDR2 YNFKEQ. This CDR3 is CASSQEETGETQYF. CDR3 coding DNA: TGTGCCAGCAGCCAAGAAGAAACCGGGGAGACCCAGTACTTC.

This clonotype was counted many times. The chain employs TRBV5-1 and TRBJ2-1; D is unresolved. Germline CDR1 SGHRS, CDR2 YFSETQ. With 0 bases removed from V and 5 bases from J, the gap between germline ends came to 6 bases. This CDR3 has 13 residues. CDR3 amino acids: CASSLVSNNEQFF. CDR3 nucleotides: TGCGCCAGCAGCTTGGTTTCCAACAATGAGCAGTTCTTC. Complete variable domain (other parts from reference TRBV5-1 and TRBJ2-1): KAGVTQTPRYLIKTRGQQVTLSCSPISGHRSVSWYQQTPGQGLQFLFEYFSETQRNKGNFPGRFSGRQFSNSRSEMNVSTLELGDSALYLCASSLVSNNEQFFGPGTRLTVL.